Detailed here is one T cell receptor beta chain. Its antigen is as yet unknown. RNA in amounts of roughly 0.5 to 1 ug was reverse transcribed with random hexamers. TCRdb reprocessed the immunoSEQ multiplex PCR reads with MiXCR, giving one entry per CDR3 protein. The profile shows some 160,000 distinct CDR3 sequences, 85% to 95% of them singletons. CDR1 SQVTM and CDR2 ANQGSEA come from the germline V gene. The CDR3 consists of 14 residues. V was pared by 4 bases and J by 4 bases, with 14 bases between. The sample comes from a study of CD8 T cells in Susac syndrome. Study-level findings and limits: The TCR sequencing and HLA analysis in the study involved a relatively small number of individuals, as the study acknowledged.

The V and J genes are TRBV29-1 and TRBJ1-5; tentative D call: TRBD1 (6 bases). The specimen sequenced was CD4+ T cells from PBMCs. The TCR sequence derives from a human donor with Susac syndrome. Written as DNA, the CDR3 is TGCAGCGTTGTGGGGCAGGGACAAAATCAGCCCCAGCATTTT. As protein: CSVVGQGQNQPQHF.